Shown below are 26 T cell receptor beta chains from a single sample sequenced in a study of early T cells in non-severe SARS-CoV-2 infection. TCRdb re-analysed the 5' RACE reads in MiXCR, keeping a single row per CDR3 protein. The sample records under 60,000 distinct CDR3 sequences, around 8.5% being singletons. Specimen: whole blood. All receptors come from an adult who was a healthcare worker with PCR-confirmed SARS-CoV-2 infection or an uninfected control (not recorded which).

This clonotype has more than one count but fewer than ten. Here the CDR3 reads CASSINRDNTGELFF. The CDR3 DNA reads as TGTGCCAGTAGTATCAACAGGGATAACACCGGGGAGCTGTTTTTT. This chain links TRBV19 with TRBJ2-2, with a possible D match to TRBD1 (6 bases). The CDR3 covers 15 residues. V gave up 3 bases and J gave up 2 bases, with 10 bases separating them. Germline CDR1 LNHDA, CDR2 SQIVND (reference sequence).

The chain is built from TRBV6-5 and TRBJ1-1, with D perhaps TRBD1 (5 bases). CDR1 MNHEY and CDR2 SVGAGI come from the germline V gene. Trimming took off 6 bases at V and 1 base at J, with 6 bases between the two ends. The CDR3 runs to 12 residues. In DNA, the CDR3 is TGTGCCAGCAGGAGGGGGAACACTGAAGCTTTCTTT. It translates to CASRRGNTEAFF.

This clonotype was counted between two and nine times. This rearrangement joins TRBV29-1 to TRBJ2-2; D may be TRBD1 (6 bases). This CDR3 spans 14 amino acids. Germline CDR1 reads SQVTM; CDR2 reads ANQGSEA. Trimming pared 4 bases from V and 6 bases from J, leaving 15 bases between. For the CDR3, the DNA is TGCAGCGTTGTGGACAGATACATTCCCGGGGAGCTGTTTTTT. Translation: CSVVDRYIPGELFF.

This clonotype was detected ten times or more. V and J are TRBV25-1 and TRBJ2-2, with 9 bases that match TRBD2. J was trimmed by 4 bases and V by 4 bases; bases with no gene match: 4. Germline CDR1 MGHDK, CDR2 SYGVNS. The CDR3 length is 15 residues. CDR3 bases: TGTGCCAGCAGTGTGCTAGCGGGGTCCACCGGGGAGCTGTTTTTT. Translating gives CASSVLAGSTGELFF.

The V gene is TRBV14, the J gene TRBJ2-1, with D uncertain. The CDR3 consists of 13 residues. Trimming removed 4 bases from V and 11 bases from J, with 15 bases in between. Germline V gene lookup returns CDR1 SGHDN and CDR2 FVKESK. This CDR3 reads CASSPDYLGKQFF. The CDR3 DNA reads as TGTGCCAGCAGCCCAGATTACTTAGGGAAGCAGTTCTTC.

This clonotype was observed many times. The rearrangement joins TRBV10-3 to TRBJ1-2; tentatively, D is TRBD1 (5 bases). V shed 0 bases and J shed 4 bases, with 12 bases lying between them. CDR1 and CDR2 (germline): ENHRY, SYGVKD. This CDR3 region has 15 residues. As DNA, the CDR3 is TGTGCCATCAGTGAGTCAGGGGTAAAAGGCTATGGCTACACCTTC. It specifies CAISESGVKGYGYTF.

This chain uses TRBV4-2 with TRBJ1-1; D is uncertain. In germline, CDR1 is LGHNA, CDR2 YNFKEQ. Trimming removed 4 bases at V and 0 bases at J, with 12 bases between. The CDR3 length is 15 residues. The CDR3 DNA reads as TGTGCCAGCAGCCGGAACCCAGGATTGAACACTGAAGCTTTCTTT. Translated: CASSRNPGLNTEAFF.

This clonotype was recorded many times. This chain uses TRBV20-1 with TRBJ2-7; the D call may be TRBD1 or TRBD2 (5 bases each). V shed 3 bases and J shed 0 bases, with 24 bases lying between them. The CDR3 has 18 residues. Germline CDR1 DFQATT, CDR2 SNEGSKA (reference sequence). For the CDR3, the DNA is TGCAGTGCTAGCCTTTCCCCTCTCTTGGGGGTGAGCTCCTACGAGCAGTACTTC. It yields the protein CSASLSPLLGVSSYEQYF.

This chain joins TRBV3-1 and TRBJ1-1, with D hard to call. Germline CDR1 reads LGHDT; CDR2 reads YNNKEL (reference sequence). The CDR3 is 15 amino acids. V was trimmed by 1 base and J by 3 bases, leaving 12 bases between them. CDR3 DNA sequence: TGTGCCAGCAGCCAAGCTGCTATTGGGGACACTGAAGCTTTCTTT. This translates into CASSQAAIGDTEAFF.

A few counts support this clonotype. This chain uses TRBV4-1 with TRBJ1-1; TRBD1 is a possible D gene (6 bases). The CDR3 has 17 residues. The germline V gene has CDR1 MGHRA and CDR2 YSYEKL. Between the trimmed V and J ends, which lost 0 bases and 0 bases, there was a span of 14 bases. The CDR3 DNA follows: TGCGCCAGCAGCCAAGAGCCGGGGACAAACTTGAACACTGAAGCTTTCTTT. Its protein is CASSQEPGTNLNTEAFF.

The sample holds many counts of this clonotype. The V call is TRBV7-2, the J call TRBJ1-1; no clear D gene. The CDR3 totals 13 residues. Germline lookup yields CDR1 SGHTA and CDR2 FQGNSA. V gave up 3 bases and J gave up 1 base, with 6 bases separating them. The CDR3 is CASSLRENTEAFF. The CDR3 nucleotides are TGTGCCAGCAGCTTGAGAGAGAACACTGAAGCTTTCTTT.

The chain is built from TRBV20-1 and TRBJ2-7; 7 nucleotides agree with TRBD2. The trim removed 5 bases at V and 6 bases at J, leaving 10 bases unmatched. CDR1 is DFQATT, CDR2 SNEGSKA, per germline (reference sequence). The CDR3 spans 13 residues. The CDR3 sequence: CSAGGGLDAEQYF. CDR3 DNA: TGCAGTGCTGGGGGAGGACTAGATGCCGAGCAGTACTTC.

The J gene is TRBJ2-1, the V gene TRBV11-2; 9 nucleotides line up with TRBD2. From germline, CDR1 is SGHAT and CDR2 FQNNGV. CDR3 size: 15 residues. Trimming cost V 1 base and J 8 bases; bases outside gene matches: 6. The CDR3 protein is CASSLVGGGAYEQFF. CDR3 DNA: TGTGCCAGCAGCTTAGTAGGCGGGGGGGCATATGAGCAGTTCTTC.

This clonotype occurred a few times. The V call is TRBV6-5, the J call TRBJ2-2; D remains ambiguous. Between the trimmed V and J ends, which lost 3 bases and 6 bases, there was a span of 14 bases. Germline V gene lookup returns CDR1 MNHEY and CDR2 SVGAGI. The CDR3 extends over 15 amino acids. CDR3 region: CASSYRTGFSGELFF. The DNA of the CDR3 is TGTGCCAGCAGTTATCGGACCGGGTTCTCCGGGGAGCTGTTTTTT.

This chain uses TRBV12-3 or TRBV12-4 with TRBJ2-3; D may be TRBD2 (6 bases). V dropped 8 bases and J dropped 1 base, with 10 bases sitting between them. The CDR3 has 13 amino acids. CDR3 in amino acids: CASGTGGTDTQYF. CDR3 bases: TGTGCCAGCGGGACGGGAGGCACAGATACGCAGTATTTT.

This clonotype was found many times. The chain combines TRBV6-1 with TRBJ1-2; D ambiguous. The germline V gene has CDR1 MNHNS and CDR2 SASEGT. The CDR3 spans 12 residues. V lost 4 bases and J 14 bases, leaving 17 bases between the germline ends. CDR3 bases: TGTGCCAGCAGTGCAATGGCGAACGAGATTACCTTC. This encodes CASSAMANEITF.

The V call is TRBV18, the J call TRBJ2-7; D assignment may be TRBD1 or TRBD2 (6 bases each). V lost 8 bases to trimming and J lost 6 bases, with 20 bases between them. The CDR3 sequence is 14 residues long. Germline V lookup: CDR1 KGHSH, CDR2 LQKENI. The CDR3, as DNA: TGTGCCAGCCTTCCCGGAGGGGGATGGTGCGAGCAGTACTTC. It specifies CASLPGGGWCEQYF.

This clonotype has at least ten counts. The genes are TRBV19 and TRBJ2-1; D is ambiguous. The CDR3 has 13 residues. V lost 8 bases and J lost 1, with 9 bases in between. CDR1 and CDR2 (germline): LNHDA, SQIVND (reference sequence). CDR3 sequence reads: CASGGNSYNEQFF. Written as DNA, the CDR3 is TGTGCCAGTGGTGGAAATTCCTACAATGAGCAGTTCTTC.

The genes are TRBV6-5 and TRBJ2-7; D assignment may be TRBD1 or TRBD2 (5 bases each). V was clipped by 6 bases and J by 7 bases, with 13 bases between them. The CDR3 totals 12 residues. In germline, CDR1 is MNHEY, CDR2 SVGAGI. CDR3 loop: CASSRDAGEQYF. The CDR3 DNA sequence: TGTGCCAGCAGCAGGGACGCTGGGGAGCAGTACTTC.

The chain has TRBV12-3 or TRBV12-4 and TRBJ2-1; 8 nucleotides line up with TRBD1. The CDR3 extends over 15 amino acids. The ends lost 5 bases at V and 2 bases at J; junction bases unmatched: 5. The CDR3 reads CASSTGQGPYNEQFF. The CDR3, as DNA: TGTGCCAGCAGTACTGGACAGGGACCCTACAATGAGCAGTTCTTC.

This clonotype was recorded at least ten times. This chain joins TRBV4-1 and TRBJ1-4, with 8 bases identical to TRBD1. CDR1 is MGHRA and CDR2 is YSYEKL in the germline V gene. V shed 4 bases, J shed 5 bases, and the junction held 6 bases outside the gene matches. The CDR3 runs to 15 residues. CDR3 nucleotides: TGCGCCAGCAGCCTTGGGACAGGTCAAAATGAAAAACTGTTTTTT. It yields the protein CASSLGTGQNEKLFF.

The chain employs TRBV10-2 and TRBJ2-3; TRBD2 might be the D (6 bases). V lost 6 bases and J lost 6, with 16 bases in between. The CDR3 runs to 14 residues. Germline lookup yields CDR1 WSHSY and CDR2 SAAADI. CDR3 in amino acids: CASRGGSERDTQYF. The CDR3 nucleotides are TGCGCCAGCAGGGGGGGTAGCGAGCGGGATACGCAGTATTTT.

Only a few counts were recorded for this clonotype. This chain joins TRBV29-1 and TRBJ1-1, with no clear D. The V end was cut by 5 bases, the J end by 4 bases, with 14 bases between. Per the germline V gene, CDR1 is SQVTM and CDR2 is ANQGSEA. The length of the CDR3 is 13 residues. CDR3 protein: CSVRAQPGTEAFF. Here the CDR3 DNA reads TGCAGCGTTAGGGCTCAACCCGGCACTGAAGCTTTCTTT.

J is TRBJ1-6 and V is TRBV12-3 or TRBV12-4; D may be TRBD1 (5 bases). Trimming removed 5 bases at V and 7 bases at J, with 9 bases between. The CDR3 has 13 residues. DNA of the CDR3: TGTGCCAGCAGTCCCCGGGGCAATTCACCCCTCCACTTT. Its translation: CASSPRGNSPLHF.

This clonotype has more than one count but fewer than ten. The gene calls are TRBV4-1 and TRBJ2-2; no clear D. Germline V gene sequence: CDR1 MGHRA, CDR2 YSYEKL. The CDR3 runs 14 residues. Trimming removed 2 bases from V and 1 base from J, with 5 bases in between. The CDR3 coding sequence is TGCGCCAGCAGCCAAACACAGAACACCGGGGAGCTGTTTTTT. Protein product: CASSQTQNTGELFF.

The table lists this clonotype with many counts. The chain joins TRBV7-9 to TRBJ2-7, with TRBD2 as a possible D gene (5 bases). Per the germline V gene, CDR1 is SEHNR and CDR2 is FQNEAQ (reference sequence). V was trimmed by 3 bases and J by 7 bases, leaving 16 bases between them. CDR3 length equals 14 residues. The CDR3 here is CASSFQRGFEEQYF. CDR3 in DNA: TGTGCCAGCAGCTTCCAACGGGGTTTTGAGGAGCAGTACTTC. Looking up the rest from reference TRBV7-9 and TRBJ2-7 gives the full variable domain: DTGVSQNPRHKITKRGQNVTFRCDPISEHNRLYWYRQTLGQGPEFLTYFQNEAQLEKSRLLSDRFSAERPKGSFSTLEIQRTEQGDSAMYLCASSFQRGFEEQYFGPGTRLTVT.